This T cell receptor (beta chain) came from a study of identifying expanded T cells in peripheral blood. Study-wide findings and caveats: Differentially abundant clones: about 1.2 between replicates, 16.4 at approximately 13 days, 19 to 20 at four. Clone count variance between roughly 2-week samples rose with total template count.

This CDR3 is built from 12 residues. Trimming left V 2 bases short and J 4 bases short, with 5 bases between. Germline V gene lookup returns CDR1 SGDLS and CDR2 YYNGEE. Points on this clone: What it binds is not known.

During the collection period, no donor immune events like infections were recorded. Profiled with immunoSEQ multiplex PCR; TCRdb holds only in-frame clones, not every one. The sample has about 86,000 clones, approximately 91% seen once; the top ten hold about 6%. Specimen: blood. This receptor was taken from a person aged 18-70 years in good health. This sequence joins TRBV9 and TRBJ2-3; perhaps D is TRBD1 or TRBD2 (5 bases each). For the CDR3, the DNA is TGTGCCAGCAGCGTGGGGGCAGATACGCAGTATTTT. Protein: CASSVGADTQYF. The entire variable domain, with the rest obtained from reference TRBV9 and TRBJ2-3, is as follows: DSGVTQTPKHLITATGQRVTLRCSPRSGDLSVYWYQQSLDQGLQFLIQYYNGEERAKGNILERFSAQQFPDLHSELNLSSLELGDSALYFCASSVGADTQYFGPGTRLTVL.